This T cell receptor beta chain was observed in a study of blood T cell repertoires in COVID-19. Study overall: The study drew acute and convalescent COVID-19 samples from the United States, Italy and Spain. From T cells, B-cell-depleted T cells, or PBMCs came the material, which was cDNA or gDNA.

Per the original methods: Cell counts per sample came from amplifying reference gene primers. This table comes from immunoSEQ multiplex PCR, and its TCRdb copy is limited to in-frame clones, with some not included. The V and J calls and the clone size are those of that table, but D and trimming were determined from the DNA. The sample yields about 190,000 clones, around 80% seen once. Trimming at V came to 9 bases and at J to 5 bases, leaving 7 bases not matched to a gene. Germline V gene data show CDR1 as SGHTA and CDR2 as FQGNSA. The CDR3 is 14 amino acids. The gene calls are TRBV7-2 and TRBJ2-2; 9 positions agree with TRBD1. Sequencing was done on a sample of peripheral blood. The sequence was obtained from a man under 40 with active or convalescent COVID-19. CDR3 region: CASQTGGKTGELFF. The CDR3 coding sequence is TGTGCCAGTCAGACAGGGGGAAAAACCGGGGAGCTGTTTTTT.